This T cell receptor beta chain was documented in a study of shared clonotypes between healthy human individuals. In the source study's methods: Filtering differed for immunoSEQ, which gave only junction sequences without quality scores. TCRdb's table, derived via immunoSEQ multiplex PCR, lists solely in-frame clones and lacks some. The V and J calls and clone size come from that table; D and trimming were worked out from the DNA. The sample has a few million clones; more than 90% are singletons. With respect to this clone: Its cognate antigen is unknown.

Germline lookup yields CDR1 SGHDT and CDR2 YYEEEE. This CDR3 contains 17 residues. V was pared by 6 bases and J by 0 bases, with 20 bases between. Study outcomes and limitations: Limitation of the genetic and exposure-history diversity represented came from the few donors.

The rearrangement links TRBV5-6 to TRBJ2-3; D might be TRBD2 (6 bases). The sample consisted of naive CD4+ T cells sorted from blood. Stated subset: CD45RA+ positively selected. This clonotype originated in a man between 18 and 29 years old in good health. CDR3 amino acids: CASTQQFSGTSTDTQYF. The CDR3 nucleotides are TGTGCCAGCACCCAACAGTTTAGCGGAACTAGCACAGATACGCAGTATTTT.